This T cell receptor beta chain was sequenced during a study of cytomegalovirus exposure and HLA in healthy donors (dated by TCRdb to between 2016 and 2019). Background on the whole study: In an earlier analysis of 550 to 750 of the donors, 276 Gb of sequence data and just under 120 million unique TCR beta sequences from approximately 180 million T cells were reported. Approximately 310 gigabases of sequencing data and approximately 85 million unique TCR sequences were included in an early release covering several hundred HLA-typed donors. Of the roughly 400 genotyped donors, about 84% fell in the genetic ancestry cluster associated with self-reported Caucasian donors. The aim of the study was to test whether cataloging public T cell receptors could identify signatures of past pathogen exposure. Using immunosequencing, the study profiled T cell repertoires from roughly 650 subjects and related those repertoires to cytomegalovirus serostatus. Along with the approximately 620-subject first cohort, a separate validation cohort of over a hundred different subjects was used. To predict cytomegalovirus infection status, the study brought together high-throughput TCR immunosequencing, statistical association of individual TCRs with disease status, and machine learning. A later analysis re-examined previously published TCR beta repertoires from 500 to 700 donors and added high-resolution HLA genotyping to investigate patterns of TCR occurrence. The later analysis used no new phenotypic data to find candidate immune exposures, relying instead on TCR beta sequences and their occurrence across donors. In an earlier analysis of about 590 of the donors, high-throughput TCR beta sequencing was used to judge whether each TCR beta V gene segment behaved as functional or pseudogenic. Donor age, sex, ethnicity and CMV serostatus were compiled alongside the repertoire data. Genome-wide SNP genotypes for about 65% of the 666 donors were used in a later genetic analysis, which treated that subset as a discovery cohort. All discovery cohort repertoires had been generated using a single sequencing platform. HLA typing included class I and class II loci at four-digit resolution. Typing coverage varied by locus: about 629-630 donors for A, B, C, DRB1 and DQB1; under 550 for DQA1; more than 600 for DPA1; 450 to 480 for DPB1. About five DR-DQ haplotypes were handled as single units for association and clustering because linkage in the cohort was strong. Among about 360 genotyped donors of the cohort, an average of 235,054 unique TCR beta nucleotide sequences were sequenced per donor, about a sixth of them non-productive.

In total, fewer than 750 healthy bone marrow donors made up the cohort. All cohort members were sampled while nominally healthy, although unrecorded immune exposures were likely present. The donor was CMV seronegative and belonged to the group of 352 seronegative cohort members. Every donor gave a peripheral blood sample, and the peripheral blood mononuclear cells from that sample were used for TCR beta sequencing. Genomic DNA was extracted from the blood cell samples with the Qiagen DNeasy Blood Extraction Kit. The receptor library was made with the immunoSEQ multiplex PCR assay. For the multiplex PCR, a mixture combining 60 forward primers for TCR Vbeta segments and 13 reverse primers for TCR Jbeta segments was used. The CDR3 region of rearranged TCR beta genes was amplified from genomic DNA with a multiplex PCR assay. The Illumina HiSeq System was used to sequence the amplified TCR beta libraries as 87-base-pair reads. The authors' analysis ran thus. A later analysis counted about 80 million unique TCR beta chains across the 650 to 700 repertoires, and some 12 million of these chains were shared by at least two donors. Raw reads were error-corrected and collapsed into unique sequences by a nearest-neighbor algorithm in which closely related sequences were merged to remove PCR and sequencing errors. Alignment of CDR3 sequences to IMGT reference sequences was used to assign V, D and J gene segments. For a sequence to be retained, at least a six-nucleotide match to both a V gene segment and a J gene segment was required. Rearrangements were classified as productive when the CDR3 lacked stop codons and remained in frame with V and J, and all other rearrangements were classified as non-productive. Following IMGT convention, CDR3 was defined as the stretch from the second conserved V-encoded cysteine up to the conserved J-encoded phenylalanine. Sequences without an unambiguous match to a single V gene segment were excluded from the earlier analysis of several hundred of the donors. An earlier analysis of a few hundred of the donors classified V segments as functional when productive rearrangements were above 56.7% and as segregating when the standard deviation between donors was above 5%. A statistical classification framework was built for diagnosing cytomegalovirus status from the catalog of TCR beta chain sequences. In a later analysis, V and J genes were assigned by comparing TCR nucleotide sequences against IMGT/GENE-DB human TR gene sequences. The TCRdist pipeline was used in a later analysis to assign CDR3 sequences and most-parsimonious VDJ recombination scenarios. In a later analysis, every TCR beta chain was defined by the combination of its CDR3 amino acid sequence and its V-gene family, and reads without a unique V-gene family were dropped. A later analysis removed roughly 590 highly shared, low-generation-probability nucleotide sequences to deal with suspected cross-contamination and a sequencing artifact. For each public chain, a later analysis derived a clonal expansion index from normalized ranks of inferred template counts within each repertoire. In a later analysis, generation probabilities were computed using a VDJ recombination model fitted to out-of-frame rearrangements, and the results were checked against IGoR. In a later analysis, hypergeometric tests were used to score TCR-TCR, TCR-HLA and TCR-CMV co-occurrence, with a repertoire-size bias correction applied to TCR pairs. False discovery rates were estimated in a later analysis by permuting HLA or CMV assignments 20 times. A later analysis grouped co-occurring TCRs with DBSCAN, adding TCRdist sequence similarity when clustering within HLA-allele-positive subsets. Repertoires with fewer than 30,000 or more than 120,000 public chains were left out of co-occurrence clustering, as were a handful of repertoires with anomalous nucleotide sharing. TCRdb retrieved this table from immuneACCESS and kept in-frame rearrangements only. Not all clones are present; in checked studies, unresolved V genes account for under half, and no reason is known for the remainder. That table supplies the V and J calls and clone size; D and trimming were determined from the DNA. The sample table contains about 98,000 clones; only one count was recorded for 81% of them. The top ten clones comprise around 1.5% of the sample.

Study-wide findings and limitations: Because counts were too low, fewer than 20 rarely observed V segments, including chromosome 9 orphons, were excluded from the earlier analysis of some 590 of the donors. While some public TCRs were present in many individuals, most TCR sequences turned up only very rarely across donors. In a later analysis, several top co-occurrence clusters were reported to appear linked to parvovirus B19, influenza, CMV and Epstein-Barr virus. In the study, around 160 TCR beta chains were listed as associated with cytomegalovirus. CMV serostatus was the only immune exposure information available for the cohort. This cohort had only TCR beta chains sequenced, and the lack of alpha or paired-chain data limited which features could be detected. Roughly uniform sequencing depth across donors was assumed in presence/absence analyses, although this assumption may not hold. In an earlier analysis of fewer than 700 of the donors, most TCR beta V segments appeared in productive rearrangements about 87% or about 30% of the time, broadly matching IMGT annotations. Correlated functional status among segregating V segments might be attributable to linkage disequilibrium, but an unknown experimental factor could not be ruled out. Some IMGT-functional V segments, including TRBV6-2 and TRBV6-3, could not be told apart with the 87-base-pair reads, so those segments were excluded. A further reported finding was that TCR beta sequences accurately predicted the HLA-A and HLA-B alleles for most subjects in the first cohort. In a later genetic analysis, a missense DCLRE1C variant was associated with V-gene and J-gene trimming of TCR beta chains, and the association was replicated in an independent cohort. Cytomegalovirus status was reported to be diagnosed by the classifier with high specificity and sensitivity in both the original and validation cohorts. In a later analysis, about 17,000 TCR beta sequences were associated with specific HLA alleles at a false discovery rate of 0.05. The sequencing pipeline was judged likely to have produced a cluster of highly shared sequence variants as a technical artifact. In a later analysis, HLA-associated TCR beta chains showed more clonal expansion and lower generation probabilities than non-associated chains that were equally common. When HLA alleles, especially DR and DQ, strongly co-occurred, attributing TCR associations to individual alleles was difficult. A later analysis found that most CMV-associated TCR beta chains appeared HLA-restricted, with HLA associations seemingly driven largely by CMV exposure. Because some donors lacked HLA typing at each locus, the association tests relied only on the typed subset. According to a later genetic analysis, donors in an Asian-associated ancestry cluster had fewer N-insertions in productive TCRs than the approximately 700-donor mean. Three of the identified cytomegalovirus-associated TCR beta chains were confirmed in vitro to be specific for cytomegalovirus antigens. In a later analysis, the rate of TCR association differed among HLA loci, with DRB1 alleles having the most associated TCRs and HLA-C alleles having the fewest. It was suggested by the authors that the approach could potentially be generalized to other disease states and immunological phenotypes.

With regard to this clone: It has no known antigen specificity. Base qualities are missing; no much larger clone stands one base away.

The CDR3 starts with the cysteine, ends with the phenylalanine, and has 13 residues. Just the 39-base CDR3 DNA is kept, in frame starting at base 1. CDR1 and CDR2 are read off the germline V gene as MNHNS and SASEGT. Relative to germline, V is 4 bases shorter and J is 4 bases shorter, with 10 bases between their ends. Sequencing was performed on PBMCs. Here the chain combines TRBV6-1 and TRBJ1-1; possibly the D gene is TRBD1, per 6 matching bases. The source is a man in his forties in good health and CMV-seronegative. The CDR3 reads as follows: CASSVKGGTEAFF. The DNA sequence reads TGTGCCAGCAGTGTAAAAGGGGGCACTGAAGCTTTCTTT.